Listed below are T cell receptor beta chains from one sample, sequenced in a study of blood T cell repertoires in COVID-19. Repertoires were generated with immunoSEQ multiplex PCR, while TCRdb's copy carries only in-frame clones and drops some. The table has about 100,000 clones, 80% to 90% seen once; the top ten hold approximately 5%. Specimen: peripheral blood. All receptors come from a human donor in a cohort sampled during active COVID-19. The CDR3 runs from the conserved cysteine through the conserved F or W. Each record gives: V gene, clone size, D gene, J gene, CDR3 protein, CDR3 DNA. D genes are given only for firm matches. The size of a clone is reported for some rows only, either as once, few or many, or as a class for expanded clones.

TRBV6-5	-	-	TRBJ1-1	CASSYSPVSNTEAFF	TGTGCCAGCAGTTACTCGCCAGTTTCGAACACTGAAGCTTTCTTT
TRBV7-9	once	TRBD2	TRBJ2-3	CASSLGRQRGTPSTDTQYF	TGTGCCAGCAGCTTAGGGAGGCAGCGGGGTACTCCTAGCACAGATACGCAGTATTTT
TRBV11-2	-	-	TRBJ2-4	CASSFLRTDRNIQYF	TGTGCCAGCAGCTTCTTACGGACAGATAGAAACATTCAGTACTTC
TRBV10-3	-	-	TRBJ1-1	CASTNTNTEAFF	TGTGCCTCCACAAACACGAACACTGAAGCTTTCTTT
TRBV19	-	TRBD1	TRBJ2-5	CASRGQGAWVETQYF	TGTGCCAGTAGGGGACAGGGGGCTTGGGTAGAGACCCAGTACTTC
TRBV7-2	-	TRBD1	TRBJ2-7	CASRPGTGAYEQYF	TGTGCCAGCAGACCCGGGACAGGGGCCTACGAGCAGTACTTC
TRBV6-5	-	-	TRBJ2-7	CASSYSETGYYEQYF	TGTGCCAGCAGTTACTCCGAAACAGGGTACTACGAGCAGTACTTC
TRBV3-1/TRBV3-2	-	TRBD2	TRBJ2-7	CASSQAGTSYEQYF	TGTGCCAGCAGCCAAGCCGGGACTAGTTACGAGCAGTACTTC
TRBV27	-	TRBD2	TRBJ2-7	CASSTTGLANDYEQYF	TGTGCCAGCAGTACGACGGGACTAGCGAACGACTACGAGCAGTACTTC
TRBV5-6	-	-	TRBJ2-7	CASSRGHRKDEQYF	TGTGCCAGCAGCCGGGGTCACAGAAAGGACGAGCAGTACTTC
TRBV18	-	-	TRBJ2-6	CASSPNAGANVLTF	TGTGCCAGCTCACCAAACGCGGGGGCCAACGTCCTGACTTTC